Listed below are T cell receptor beta chains from one sample, sequenced in a study of blood T cell repertoires in COVID-19. Profiling relied on immunoSEQ multiplex PCR, and the TCRdb table lists in-frame clones only, not all of them. The table shows a few hundred thousand clones, with 86% occurring only once. The sample comprised peripheral blood. The origin of the receptors is a woman between 65 and 79 years old with COVID-19, enrolled during active disease. Both conserved end residues are part of each CDR3. D genes are given only for firm matches. Clone size, where shown, is once, few, many, or a class for clones that have expanded.

d_gene	abundance	v_gene	j_gene	CDR3nt	CDR3aa
.	.	TRBV7-2	TRBJ2-7	TGTGCCAGCATCCTACTCCCATCGAAGAACTACGAGCAGTACTTC	CASILLPSKNYEQYF
TRBD2	.	TRBV3-1/TRBV3-2	TRBJ2-3	TGTGCCAGCAGCCAAGTAGATGCGGGGGGCATAGGGGATACGCAGTATTTT	CASSQVDAGGIGDTQYF
.	.	TRBV3-1/TRBV3-2	TRBJ2-4	TGTGCCAGCAGCCCCAACGGACCGGGACTAGCCAAAAACATTCAGTACTTC	CASSPNGPGLAKNIQYF
.	.	TRBV15	TRBJ1-2	TGTGCCACCAGCAGAGATTTCCAACAGGGCAGAGGCTATGGCTACACCTTC	CATSRDFQQGRGYGYTF
.	.	TRBV6-5	TRBJ2-7	TGTGCCAGCAGTTGGGGGACTCGCGAGCAGTACTTC	CASSWGTREQYF
.	once	TRBV3-1/TRBV3-2	TRBJ2-5	TGTGCCAGCAGCCAAGGTACTCTTGAGACCCAGTACTTC	CASSQGTLETQYF
TRBD1	.	TRBV7-9	TRBJ2-3	TGTGCCCACAGGGGAGATACGCAGTATTTT	CAHRGDTQYF
.	.	TRBV27	TRBJ2-1	TGTGCCAGCAGTCCGCGACTGTCCCCAGTCGCGAACAATGAGCAGTTCTTC	CASSPRLSPVANNEQFF
.	.	TRBV9	TRBJ2-7	TGTGCCAGCAGCCCTACCGCGGAGACGAGGAACGAGCAGTACTTC	CASSPTAETRNEQYF
TRBD2	.	TRBV30	TRBJ2-7	TGTGCCTGGAGTGTGGCTAGCGGGAACTACGAGCAGTACTTC	CAWSVASGNYEQYF
.	.	TRBV6-6	TRBJ2-7	TGTGCCAGCAGTCTCAGGGTCTACGAGCAGTACTTC	CASSLRVYEQYF
.	.	TRBV30	TRBJ1-1	TGTGCCTGGTCCGAGCGGAACACTGAAGCTTTCTTT	CAWSERNTEAFF
.	.	TRBV9	TRBJ1-1	TGTGCCAGCAGCCATGGACAGAACACTGAAGCTTTCTTT	CASSHGQNTEAFF
.	.	TRBV24-1	TRBJ1-5	TGTGCCACCAGGGACTCCGGGGATAGCAATCAGCCCCAGCATTTT	CATRDSGDSNQPQHF
.	.	TRBV21-1	TRBJ1-2	TGTGCCAGCAGCAAACGCGACAACCGAAGGGGTAACTATGGCTACACCTTC	CASSKRDNRRGNYGYTF
TRBD2	few	TRBV20-1	TRBJ2-1	TGCAGTGCTATTGATCGGGGGGGCCGGAATGAGCAGTTCTTC	CSAIDRGGRNEQFF
.	.	TRBV15	TRBJ2-7	TGTGCCACCAGCAGAGATCCGGGGGAGGCCTACGAGCAGTACTTC	CATSRDPGEAYEQYF
.	.	TRBV27	TRBJ1-1	TGTGCCAGCAGTTTCTCCTTTACAGGGCGGACTGAAGCTTTCTTT	CASSFSFTGRTEAFF
.	.	TRBV27	TRBJ2-1	TGTGCCAGCAGTTTAAGGGTTCCTAGCAACGGTGAGCAGTTCTTC	CASSLRVPSNGEQFF
TRBD2	.	TRBV7-2	TRBJ2-7	TGTGCCAGCAGCTTAGTTAGCGGGGGGTTATACGAGCAGTACTTC	CASSLVSGGLYEQYF
TRBD1	.	TRBV4-1	TRBJ2-7	TGCGCCAGCAGCCAAGCCGGACAGGGTTACGAGCAGTACTTC	CASSQAGQGYEQYF
TRBD1	.	TRBV5-6	TRBJ2-5	TGTGCCAGCACCACTCCACGGGACAGGACGGGAGAGACCCAGTACTTC	CASTTPRDRTGETQYF